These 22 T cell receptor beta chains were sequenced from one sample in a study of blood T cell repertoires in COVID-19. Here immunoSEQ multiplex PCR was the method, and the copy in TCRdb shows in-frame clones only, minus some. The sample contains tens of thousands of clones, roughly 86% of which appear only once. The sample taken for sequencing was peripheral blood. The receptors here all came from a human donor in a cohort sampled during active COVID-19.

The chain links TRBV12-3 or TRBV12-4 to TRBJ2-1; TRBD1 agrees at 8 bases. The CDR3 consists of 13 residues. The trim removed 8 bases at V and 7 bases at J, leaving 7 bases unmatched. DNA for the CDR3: TGTGCCAGCCAAGGACAGGGTGGAAATGAGCAGTTCTTC. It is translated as CASQGQGGNEQFF.

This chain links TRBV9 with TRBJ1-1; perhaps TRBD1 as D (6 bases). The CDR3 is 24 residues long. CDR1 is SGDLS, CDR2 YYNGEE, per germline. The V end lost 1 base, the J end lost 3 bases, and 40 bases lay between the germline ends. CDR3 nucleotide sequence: TGTGCCAGCAGCGTACCTAAACCCTTTACAGGGTTAATCATCTATATTGCCCTAGACACTGAAGCTTTCTTT. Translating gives CASSVPKPFTGLIIYIALDTEAFF.

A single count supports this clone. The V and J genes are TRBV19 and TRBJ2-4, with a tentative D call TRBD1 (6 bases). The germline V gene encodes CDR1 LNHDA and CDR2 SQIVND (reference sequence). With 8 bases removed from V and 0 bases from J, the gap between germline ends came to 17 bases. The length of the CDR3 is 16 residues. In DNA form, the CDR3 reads TGTGCCAGTGAAGAGACAGGCCGGATAGCCAAAAACATTCAGTACTTC. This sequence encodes CASEETGRIAKNIQYF.

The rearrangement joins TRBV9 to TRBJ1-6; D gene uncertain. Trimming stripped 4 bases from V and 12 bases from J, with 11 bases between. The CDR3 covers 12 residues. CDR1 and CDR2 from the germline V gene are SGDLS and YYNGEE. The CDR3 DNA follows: TGTGCCAGCAGCACCCTAAGAGAACCCCTCCACTTT. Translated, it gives CASSTLREPLHF.

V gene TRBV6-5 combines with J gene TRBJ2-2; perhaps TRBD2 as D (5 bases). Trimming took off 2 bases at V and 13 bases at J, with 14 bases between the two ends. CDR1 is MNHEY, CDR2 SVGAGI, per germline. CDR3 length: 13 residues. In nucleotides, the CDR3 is TGTGCCAGCAGTTACGACGAGGGAAGGATGCTGTTTTTT. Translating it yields CASSYDEGRMLFF.

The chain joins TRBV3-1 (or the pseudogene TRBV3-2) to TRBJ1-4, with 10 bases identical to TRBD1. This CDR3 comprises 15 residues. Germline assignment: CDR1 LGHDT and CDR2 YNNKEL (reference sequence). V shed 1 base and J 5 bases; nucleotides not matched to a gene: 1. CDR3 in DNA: TGTGCCAGCAGCCAAGGGGGACAGGGGAATGAAAAACTGTTTTTT. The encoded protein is CASSQGGQGNEKLFF.

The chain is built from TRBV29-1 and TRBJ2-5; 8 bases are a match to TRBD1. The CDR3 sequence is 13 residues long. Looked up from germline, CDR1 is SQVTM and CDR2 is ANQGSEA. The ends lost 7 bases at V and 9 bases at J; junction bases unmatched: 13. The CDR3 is CSADRDLRLAQYF. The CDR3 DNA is TGCAGCGCGGACAGGGATCTTCGTCTGGCCCAGTACTTC.

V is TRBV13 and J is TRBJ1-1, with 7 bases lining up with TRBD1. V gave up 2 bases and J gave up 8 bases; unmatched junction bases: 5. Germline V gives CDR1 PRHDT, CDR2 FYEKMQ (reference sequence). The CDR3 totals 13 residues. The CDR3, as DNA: TGTGCCAGCAGCTTAACGGGACAGCTCGAAGCTTTCTTT. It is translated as CASSLTGQLEAFF.

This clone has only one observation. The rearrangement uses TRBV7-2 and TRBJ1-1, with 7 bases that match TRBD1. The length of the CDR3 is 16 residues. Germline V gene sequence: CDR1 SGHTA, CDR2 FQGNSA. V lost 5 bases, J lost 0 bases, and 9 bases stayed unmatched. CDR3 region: CASSLRQGALNTEAFF. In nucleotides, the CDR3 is TGTGCCAGCAGCCTTCGACAGGGAGCACTGAACACTGAAGCTTTCTTT.

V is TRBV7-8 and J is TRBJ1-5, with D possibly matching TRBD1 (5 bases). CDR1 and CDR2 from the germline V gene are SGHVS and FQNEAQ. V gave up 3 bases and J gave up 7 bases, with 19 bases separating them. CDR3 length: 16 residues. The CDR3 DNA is TGTGCCAGCAGCTTCGGGGGGACCGGGGTAAACCAGCCCCAGCATTTT. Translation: CASSFGGTGVNQPQHF.

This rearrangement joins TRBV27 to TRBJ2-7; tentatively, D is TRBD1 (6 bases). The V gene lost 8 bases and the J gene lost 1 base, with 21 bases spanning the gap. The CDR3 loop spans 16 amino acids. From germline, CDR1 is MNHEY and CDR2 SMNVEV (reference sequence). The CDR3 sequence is CASADNALGGSYEQYF. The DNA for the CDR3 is TGTGCCAGCGCCGATAATGCGCTAGGGGGATCCTACGAGCAGTACTTC.

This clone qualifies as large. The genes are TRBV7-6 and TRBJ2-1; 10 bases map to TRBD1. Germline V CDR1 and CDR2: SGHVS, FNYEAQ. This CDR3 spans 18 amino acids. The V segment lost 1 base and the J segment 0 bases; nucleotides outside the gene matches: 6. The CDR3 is CASSLGTGGFGSYNEQFF. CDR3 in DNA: TGTGCCAGCAGCTTAGGGACAGGGGGGTTTGGCTCCTACAATGAGCAGTTCTTC.

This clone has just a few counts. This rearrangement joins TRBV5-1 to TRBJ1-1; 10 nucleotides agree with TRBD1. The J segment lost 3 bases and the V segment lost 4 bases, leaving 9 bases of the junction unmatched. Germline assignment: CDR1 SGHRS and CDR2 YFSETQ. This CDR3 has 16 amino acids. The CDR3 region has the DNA TGCGCCAGCAGCCCCGCCCGGACAGGGGGGGACACTGAAGCTTTCTTT. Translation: CASSPARTGGDTEAFF.

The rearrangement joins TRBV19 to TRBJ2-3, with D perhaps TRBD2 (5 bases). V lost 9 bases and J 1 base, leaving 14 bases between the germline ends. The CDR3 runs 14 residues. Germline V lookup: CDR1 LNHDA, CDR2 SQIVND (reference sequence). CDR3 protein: CASSPERGTDTQYF. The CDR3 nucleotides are TGTGCCAGCTCCCCGGAGAGGGGCACAGATACGCAGTATTTT. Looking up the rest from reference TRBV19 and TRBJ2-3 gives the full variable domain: DGGITQSPKYLFRKEGQNVTLSCEQNLNHDAMYWYRQDPGQGLRLIYYSQIVNDFQKGDIAEGYSVSREKKESFPLTVTSAQKNPTAFYLCASSPERGTDTQYFGPGTRLTVL.

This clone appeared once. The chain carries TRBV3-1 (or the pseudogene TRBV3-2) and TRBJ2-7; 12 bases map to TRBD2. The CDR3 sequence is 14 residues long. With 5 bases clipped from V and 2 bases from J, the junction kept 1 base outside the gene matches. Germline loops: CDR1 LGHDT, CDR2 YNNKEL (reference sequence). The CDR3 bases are TGTGCCAGCAGCGGGACTAGCGGGCCCTACGAGCAGTACTTC. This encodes CASSGTSGPYEQYF.

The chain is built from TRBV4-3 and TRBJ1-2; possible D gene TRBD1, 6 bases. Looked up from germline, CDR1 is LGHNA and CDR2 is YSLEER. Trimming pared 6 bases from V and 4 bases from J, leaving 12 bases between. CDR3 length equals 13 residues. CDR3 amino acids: CASSPDRSYGYTF. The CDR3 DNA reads TGCGCCAGCAGTCCGGACAGAAGCTATGGCTACACCTTC.

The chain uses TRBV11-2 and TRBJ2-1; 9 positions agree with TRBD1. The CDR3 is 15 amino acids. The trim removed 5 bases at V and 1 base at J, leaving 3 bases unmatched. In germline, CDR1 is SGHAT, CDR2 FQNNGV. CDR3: CASSVGQGSYNEQFF. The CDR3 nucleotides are TGTGCCAGCAGCGTGGGACAGGGTTCCTACAATGAGCAGTTCTTC.

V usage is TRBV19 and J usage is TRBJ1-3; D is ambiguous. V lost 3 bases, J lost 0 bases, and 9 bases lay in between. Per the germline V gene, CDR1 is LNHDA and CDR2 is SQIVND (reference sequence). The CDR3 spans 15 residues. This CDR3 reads CASSIGQSSGNTIYF. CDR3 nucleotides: TGTGCCAGTAGTATTGGTCAGTCCTCTGGAAACACCATATATTTT.

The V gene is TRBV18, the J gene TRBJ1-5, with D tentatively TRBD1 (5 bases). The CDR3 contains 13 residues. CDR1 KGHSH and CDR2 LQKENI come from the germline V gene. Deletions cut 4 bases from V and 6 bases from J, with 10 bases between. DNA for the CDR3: TGTGCCAGCTCACAGGGGCGCGGTCAGCCCCAGCATTTT. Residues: CASSQGRGQPQHF.

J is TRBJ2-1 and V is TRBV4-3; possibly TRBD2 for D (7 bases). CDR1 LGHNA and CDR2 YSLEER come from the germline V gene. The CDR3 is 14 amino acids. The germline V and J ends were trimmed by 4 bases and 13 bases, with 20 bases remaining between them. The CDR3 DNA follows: TGCGCCAGCAGCCTAATAAGAGGGGCGGGGGCCCAGTTCTTC. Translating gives CASSLIRGAGAQFF.

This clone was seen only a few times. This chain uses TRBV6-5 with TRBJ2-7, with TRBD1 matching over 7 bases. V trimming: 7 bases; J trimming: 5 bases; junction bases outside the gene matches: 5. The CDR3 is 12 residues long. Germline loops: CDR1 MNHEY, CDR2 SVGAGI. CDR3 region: CASKRQGHEQYF. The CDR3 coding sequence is TGTGCCAGCAAGAGACAGGGCCACGAGCAGTACTTC.

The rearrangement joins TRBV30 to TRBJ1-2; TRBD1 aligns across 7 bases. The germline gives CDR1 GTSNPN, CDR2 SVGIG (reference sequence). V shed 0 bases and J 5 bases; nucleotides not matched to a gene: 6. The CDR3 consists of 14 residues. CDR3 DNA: TGTGCCTGGAGTGTAGAAAGGGGGCCGTATGGCTACACCTTC. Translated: CAWSVERGPYGYTF.